This entry concerns a single T cell receptor beta chain. One end of the junction fails to match germline, which may point to a read error. This entry is derived from a study of identical twins. TCRdb analysed the 5' RACE reads with MiXCR anew, one entry per CDR3 protein. The table has about 550,000 distinct CDR3 sequences, around 24% seen once. The CDR3 has 11 residues. Germline-derived CDR1 and CDR2 are DFQATT and SNEGSKA (reference sequence). These data also featured in a second study, about yellow fever vaccine responses in identical twins.

This receptor was obtained from a woman between 18 and 29 years old in good health. This chain connects TRBV20-1 to TRBJ2-1; D not resolved. Sequences were obtained from CD4+ T cells sorted from blood. DNA of the CDR3: TGCAGTGCTAGAGAAAGGAAGCAGGAGCTCTTC. Translated: CSARERKQELF.